The source of this T cell receptor beta chain is a study of graft-versus-host responses after intestinal transplantation. As for the study in general: Every recipient had anti-thymocyte globulin induction and about three years of tacrolimus plus steroids. Study-wide findings and caveats: After transplant, early declines in HvG clones were associated with peak levels of circulating GvH clones. Detected in recipient marrow were GvH clones, some of which were first observed in ileum or blood.

With roughly 200,000 irradiated, violet-dye-labeled stimulator cells, roughly 200,000 CFSE-labeled responder cells were plated. Proliferating CFSE-low CD3+CD4+ and CD3+CD8+ responders were sorted post-reaction. The protocol was immunoSEQ multiplex PCR, while the TCRdb copy is restricted to in-frame clones and leaves out a portion. The profile shows about 10,000 clones, over 30% of them singletons. The sample holds a few counts of this clone. V dropped 4 bases and J dropped 5; count of bases not matched to a gene: 7. The CDR3 is 14 amino acids. Germline lookup yields CDR1 MNHEY and CDR2 SVGAGI. Sequencing was performed on alloreactive CD8+ T cells from a mixed lymphocyte reaction culture, taken before intestinal transplant. Subset specified: CFSE-low proliferating T cells sorted from roughly six-day pre-transplant mixed lymphocyte reaction (GvH or HvG direction). V gene TRBV6-5 combines with J gene TRBJ2-7; TRBD1 agrees at 8 bases. The clonotype originates from a human patient who received an intestinal transplant. CDR3 sequence (DNA): TGTGCCAGCAGTTTGGACAGGGAAGCCGACGAGCAGTACTTC. This sequence encodes CASSLDREADEQYF.